This TCR beta chain was sequenced in a study of radiation and T cells in renal cell carcinoma (dated by TCRdb to 2018 to 2021). Regarding the study in general: Samples came from a clinical trial, in which primary renal cell carcinomas received 15 Gy stereotactic body radiation therapy followed by nephrectomy 4 weeks later. TCR beta sequencing covered approximately 51 samples in total, comprising some 26 tumors and around 27 peripheral blood samples. Across all 53 samples, 3.8 million or so unique CDR3 nucleotide sequences encoding 2.5 million to 3 million unique CDR3 amino acid sequences were identified. What the authors observed across the whole study: In blood, the top tumor clonotypes increased between baseline and 2 weeks post-radiation and then shrank by 4 weeks, which suggests that tumor-resident clones expanded only transiently. Blood repertoire dynamics were not followed beyond 4 weeks after treatment. With a single-armed trial design, the study had no way to address how radiation dose or scheduling affects the TCR repertoire. No pretreatment tumor biopsies were available, so the baseline intratumoral presence of clonotypes could not be determined.

Turning to this clone: No cognate antigen has been identified for it. It has no much larger one-base neighbor in the sample; base qualities were not kept.

Taken with the paper, the label for time point translates to: blood 2 weeks post-SBRT. Explained via the paper, the treatment or condition label denotes: 15 Gy SBRT to primary tumor, nephrectomy 4 weeks later. To follow tumor-enriched clonotypes, serial peripheral blood was collected from radiation-treated patients at baseline and at 2 weeks and 4 weeks after SBRT. All patients had renal cell carcinoma with clear cell pathology. The QIAamp DNA Blood Mini Kit (Qiagen) was used to prepare genomic DNA for TCR sequencing. The analyses included only samples that passed all quality control checks. The immunoSEQ kit was used, according to the manufacturer's recommendations, to generate TCR beta libraries from genomic DNA. To prepare libraries, a first multiplex PCR with proprietary primers was run, followed by a second PCR that added unique barcodes, and a bead cleanup was done after each round. Each sample batch included a kit-provided positive control reaction and a negative control reaction. The final libraries were assessed on an Agilent 4200 TapeStation D1000 ScreenTape, pooled by volume, and quantified by qPCR. Sequencing ran on an Illumina NextSeq500 with a MidOutput 150-cycle cartridge, using 156 Read1 and 15 Index1 cycles with kit custom primers. The pooled library was loaded at around 1 pM, and approximately 20% PhiX control was spiked in. The authors' analysis ran thus. Vendor-processed data were analyzed in R, with a clonotype defined as all T cells sharing the same CDR3 nucleotide sequence. For clone abundance analyses, frequencies were normalized to the 10,000 most abundant clones in each sample. Public T cell clones, averaging fewer than five per sample, were removed before analysis. Tumor-enriched clonotypes and baseline blood-enriched clonotypes were defined as those with an abundance difference of at least 32-fold between compartments. A beta-binomial differential abundance model was used to identify clonotypes that were expanded or contracted between blood time points. Tumor-blood repertoire similarity was measured with the Baroni-Urbani and Buser coefficient, and group comparisons used two-tailed Wilcoxon tests in R. This is the immuneACCESS table as TCRdb keeps it, with only in-frame sequences that have V and J called. A part of the clones is gone; compared with another copy, unresolved V genes explain less than half, and the rest is unexplained. The DNA was the basis for D and trimming; V, J and clone size are from that table. This sample lists roughly 150,000 clones; 87% were detected once. The ten largest account for about an eighth of the sample.

Taken from cysteine to phenylalanine, the CDR3 has 14 residues. Only the CDR3 region is kept as DNA, spanning 42 bases read in frame from base 1. The germline V gene (reference sequence) yields LNHDA for CDR1 and SQIVND for CDR2. The junction shows trimming of 7 bases on V and 5 bases on J, plus 17 bases between the germline ends. Recombination linked TRBV19 to TRBJ2-5; the D region is possibly TRBD1 or TRBD2, each matching across 5 bases. The starting material was blood, obtained from a patient whose treatment included radiotherapy and nephrectomy. The sequence came from a woman aged 50 to 60 with renal cell carcinoma. In nucleotides, the sequence is TGTGCCAGTAACCGAGGGGCCCCGGGGGAGACCCAGTACTTC. Its protein product is CASNRGAPGETQYF.